This section outlines one T cell receptor (beta chain) sequence together with its context. Its antigen is still unknown. This may stem from a read error, because a much larger clone lies one nucleotide away. V lost 7 bases and J 1 base, leaving 12 bases between the germline ends. CDR3 length equals 13 residues. The germline V gene has CDR1 SGHKS and CDR2 YYEKEE (reference sequence). The data originate from a study of molecular identifiers for immune sequencing clone quantification. Study observations and caveats: Spiked TCR RNA from one Jurkat cell reportedly showed up when mixed among some 1 million naive cells. Clones that exceeded 20 RNA copies held over 99% of effector molecules, yet under 1% in naive cells.

The authors sorted naive CD8 T cells as CD8+CD4-CCR7+CD45RA+. TCRdb reprocessed the PCR reads with MiXCR, giving one entry per CDR3 protein. The sample lists about 630,000 distinct CDR3 sequences, over 25% occurring once. Input material: naive CD8+ T cells from blood, with Jurkat cell RNA spiked in. Noted subset: FACS-sorted CD8+CD4-CCR7+CD45RA+ naive T cells. This chain links TRBV5-5 with TRBJ2-7, with D uncertain. This receptor was obtained from a human donor in good health. Some libraries in this study had Jurkat cell RNA spiked in. The CDR3 spells CASCYQPSYEQYF. The CDR3 DNA reads TGTGCCAGCTGCTATCAGCCATCCTACGAGCAGTACTTC.